This TCR beta chain was captured by sequencing in a study of cytomegalovirus exposure and HLA in healthy donors. PCR employed 60 Vbeta and 13 Jbeta primers. Assay: immunoSEQ multiplex PCR; the TCRdb copy retains only in-frame clones and omits some. The table includes about 140,000 clones, 73% detected once. Trimming cost V 7 bases and J 5 bases; bases outside gene matches: 4. Germline CDR1 reads SGDLS; CDR2 reads YYNGEE. This CDR3 region has 13 residues. V usage is TRBV9 and J usage is TRBJ2-5, with 11 bases fitting TRBD1. The sample was PBMCs. This TCR was recovered from a human donor in good health. DNA of the CDR3: TGTGCCAGCGGACAGGGGGCAGAGGAGACCCAGTACTTC. This sequence encodes CASGQGAEETQYF.